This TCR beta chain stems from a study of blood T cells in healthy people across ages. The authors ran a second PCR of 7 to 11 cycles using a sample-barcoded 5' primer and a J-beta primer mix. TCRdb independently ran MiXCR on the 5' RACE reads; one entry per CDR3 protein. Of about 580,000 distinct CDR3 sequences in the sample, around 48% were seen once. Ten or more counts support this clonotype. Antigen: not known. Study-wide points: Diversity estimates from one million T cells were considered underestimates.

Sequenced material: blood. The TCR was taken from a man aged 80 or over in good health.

The CDR3 loop reads CSATGGQETQYF. The CDR3 DNA sequence: TGCAGCGCGACAGGGGGTCAAGAGACCCAGTACTTC. The gene calls are TRBV29-1 and TRBJ2-5; 9 nucleotides match TRBD1. The V and J ends lost 7 bases and 2 bases, in that order; junction bases with no gene match: 2. Germline V gene lookup returns CDR1 SQVTM and CDR2 ANQGSEA. The CDR3 contains 12 residues.